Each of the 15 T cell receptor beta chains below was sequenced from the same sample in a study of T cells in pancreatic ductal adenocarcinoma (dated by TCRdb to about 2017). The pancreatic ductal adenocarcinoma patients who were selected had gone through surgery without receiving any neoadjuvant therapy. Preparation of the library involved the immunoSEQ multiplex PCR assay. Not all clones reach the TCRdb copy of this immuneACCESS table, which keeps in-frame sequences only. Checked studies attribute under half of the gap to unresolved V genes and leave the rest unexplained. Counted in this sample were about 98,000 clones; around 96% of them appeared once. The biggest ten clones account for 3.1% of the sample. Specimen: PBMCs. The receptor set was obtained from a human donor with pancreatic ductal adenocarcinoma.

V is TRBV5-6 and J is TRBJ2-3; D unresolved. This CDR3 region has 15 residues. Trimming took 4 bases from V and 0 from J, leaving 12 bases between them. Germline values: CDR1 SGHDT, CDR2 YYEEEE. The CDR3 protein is CASSQSYASTDTQYF. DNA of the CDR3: TGTGCCAGCAGCCAAAGCTACGCTAGCACAGATACGCAGTATTTT. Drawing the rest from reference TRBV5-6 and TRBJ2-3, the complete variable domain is DAGVTQSPTHLIKTRGQQVTLRCSPKSGHDTVSWYQQALGQGPQFIFQYYEEEERQRGNFPDRFSGHQFPNYSSELNVNALLLGDSALYLCASSQSYASTDTQYFGPGTRLTVL.

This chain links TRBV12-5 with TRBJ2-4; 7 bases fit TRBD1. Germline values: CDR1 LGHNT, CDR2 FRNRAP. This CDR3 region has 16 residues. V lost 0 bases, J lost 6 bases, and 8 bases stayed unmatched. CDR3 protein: CASGLVQGQGGNIQYF. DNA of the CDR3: TGTGCTAGTGGTTTGGTACAGGGGCAGGGTGGAAACATTCAGTACTTC.

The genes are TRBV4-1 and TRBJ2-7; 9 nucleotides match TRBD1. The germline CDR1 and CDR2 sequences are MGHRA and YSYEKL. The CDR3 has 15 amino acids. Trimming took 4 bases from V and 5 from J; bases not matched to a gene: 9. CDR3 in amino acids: CASSLTGTGLDEQYF. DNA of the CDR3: TGCGCCAGCAGCCTAACCGGGACAGGGTTGGACGAGCAGTACTTC.

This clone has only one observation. CDR3 region: CASNRAQGEAFF. CDR3 nucleotides: TGTGCCAGTAACCGGGCCCAGGGTGAAGCTTTCTTT. The chain carries TRBV19 and TRBJ1-1; a possible D gene is TRBD1 (5 bases). Germline CDR1 and CDR2: LNHDA and SQIVND (reference sequence). Trimming took 7 bases from V and 7 from J, leaving 13 bases between them. CDR3 length: 12 amino acids.

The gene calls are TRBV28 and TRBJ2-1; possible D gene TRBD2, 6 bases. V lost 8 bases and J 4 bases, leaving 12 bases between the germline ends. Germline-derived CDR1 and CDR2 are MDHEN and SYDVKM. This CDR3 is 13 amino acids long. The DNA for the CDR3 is TGTGCCAGCCGGGCTAGCGCTTACAATGAGCAGTTCTTC. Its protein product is CASRASAYNEQFF.

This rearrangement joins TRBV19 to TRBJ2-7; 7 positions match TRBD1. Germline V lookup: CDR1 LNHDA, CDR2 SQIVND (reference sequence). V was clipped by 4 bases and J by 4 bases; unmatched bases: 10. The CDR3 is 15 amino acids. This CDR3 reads CASSKTGTAEYEQYF. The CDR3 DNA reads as TGTGCCAGTAGTAAAACCGGGACAGCGGAATACGAGCAGTACTTC. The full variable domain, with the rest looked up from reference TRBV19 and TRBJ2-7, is DGGITQSPKYLFRKEGQNVTLSCEQNLNHDAMYWYRQDPGQGLRLIYYSQIVNDFQKGDIAEGYSVSREKKESFPLTVTSAQKNPTAFYLCASSKTGTAEYEQYFGPGTRLTVT.

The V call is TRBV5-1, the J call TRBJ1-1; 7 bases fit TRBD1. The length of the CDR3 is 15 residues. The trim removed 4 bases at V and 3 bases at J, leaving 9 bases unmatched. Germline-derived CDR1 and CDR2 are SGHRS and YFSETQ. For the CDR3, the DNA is TGCGCCAGCAGCCGGCCTGCCCAGGGGGACACTGAAGCTTTCTTT. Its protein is CASSRPAQGDTEAFF.

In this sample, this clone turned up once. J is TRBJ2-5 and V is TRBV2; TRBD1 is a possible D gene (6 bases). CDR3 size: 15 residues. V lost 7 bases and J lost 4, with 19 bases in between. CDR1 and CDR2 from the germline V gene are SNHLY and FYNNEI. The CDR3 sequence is CASNPQQGRSETQYF. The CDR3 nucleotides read TGTGCCAGCAACCCTCAACAGGGTCGGTCAGAGACCCAGTACTTC.

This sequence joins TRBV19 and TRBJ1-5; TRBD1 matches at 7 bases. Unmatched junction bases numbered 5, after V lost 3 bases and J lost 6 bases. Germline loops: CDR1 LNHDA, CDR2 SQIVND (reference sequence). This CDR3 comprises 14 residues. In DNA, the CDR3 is TGTGCCAGTAGTATCGGACAGGAAGGTCAGCCCCAGCATTTT. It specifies CASSIGQEGQPQHF. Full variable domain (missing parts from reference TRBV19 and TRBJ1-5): DGGITQSPKYLFRKEGQNVTLSCEQNLNHDAMYWYRQDPGQGLRLIYYSQIVNDFQKGDIAEGYSVSREKKESFPLTVTSAQKNPTAFYLCASSIGQEGQPQHFGDGTRLSIL.

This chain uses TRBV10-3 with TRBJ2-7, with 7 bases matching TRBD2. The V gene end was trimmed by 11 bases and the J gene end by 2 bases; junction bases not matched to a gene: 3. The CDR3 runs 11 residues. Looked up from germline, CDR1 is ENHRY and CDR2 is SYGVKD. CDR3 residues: CASRGAYEQYF. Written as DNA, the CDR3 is TGTGCCTCCCGGGGGGCCTACGAGCAGTACTTC.

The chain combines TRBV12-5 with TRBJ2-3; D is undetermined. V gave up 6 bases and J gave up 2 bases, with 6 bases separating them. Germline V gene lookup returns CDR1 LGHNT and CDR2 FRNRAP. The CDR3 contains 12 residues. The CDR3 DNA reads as TGTGCTAGTGGCCAATCCACAGATACGCAGTATTTT. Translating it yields CASGQSTDTQYF.

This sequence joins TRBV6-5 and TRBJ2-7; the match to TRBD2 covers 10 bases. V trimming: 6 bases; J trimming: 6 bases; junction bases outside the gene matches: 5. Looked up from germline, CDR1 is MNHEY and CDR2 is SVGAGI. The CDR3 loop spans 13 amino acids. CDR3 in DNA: TGTGCCAGCAGAGCGGGAGGGAGGGCCGAGCAGTACTTC. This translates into CASRAGGRAEQYF.

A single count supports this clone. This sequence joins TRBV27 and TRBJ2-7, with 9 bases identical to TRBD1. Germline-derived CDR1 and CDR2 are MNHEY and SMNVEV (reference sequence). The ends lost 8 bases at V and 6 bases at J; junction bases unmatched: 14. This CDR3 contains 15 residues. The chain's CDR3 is CASSTYRDREGEQYF. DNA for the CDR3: TGTGCCAGCTCAACATACCGGGACAGGGAGGGCGAGCAGTACTTC.

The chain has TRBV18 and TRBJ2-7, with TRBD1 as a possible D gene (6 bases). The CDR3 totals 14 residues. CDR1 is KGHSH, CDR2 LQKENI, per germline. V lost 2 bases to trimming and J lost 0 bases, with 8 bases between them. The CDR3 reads CASSPRGGSYEQYF. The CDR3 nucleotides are TGTGCCAGCTCACCAAGAGGGGGCTCCTACGAGCAGTACTTC.

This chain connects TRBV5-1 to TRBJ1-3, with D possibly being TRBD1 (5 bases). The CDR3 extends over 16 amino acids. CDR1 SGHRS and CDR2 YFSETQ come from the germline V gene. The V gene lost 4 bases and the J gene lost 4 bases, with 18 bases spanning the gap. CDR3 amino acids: CASSPRPTEAGNTIYF. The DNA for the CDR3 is TGCGCCAGCAGCCCTCGACCGACAGAAGCCGGAAACACCATATATTTT.